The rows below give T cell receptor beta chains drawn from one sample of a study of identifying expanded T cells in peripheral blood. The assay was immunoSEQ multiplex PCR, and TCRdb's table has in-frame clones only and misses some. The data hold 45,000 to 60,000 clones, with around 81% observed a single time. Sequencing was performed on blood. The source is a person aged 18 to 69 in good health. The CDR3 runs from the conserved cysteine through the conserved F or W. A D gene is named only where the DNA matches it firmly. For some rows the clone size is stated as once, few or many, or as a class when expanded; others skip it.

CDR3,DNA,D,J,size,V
CSVWSRGYNEQFF,TGCAGCGTTTGGTCGCGGGGTTACAATGAGCAGTTCTTC,NA,TRBJ2-1,NA,TRBV29-1
CASSLEVGRVAYEQYF,TGTGCCAGCAGCCTGGAGGTTGGAAGGGTGGCCTACGAGCAGTACTTC,NA,TRBJ2-7,NA,TRBV5-6
CASSPHVGGEAFF,TGTGCCAGCAGTCCTCATGTCGGGGGTGAAGCTTTCTTT,NA,TRBJ1-1,NA,TRBV27
CASSPRGTTDTQYF,TGTGCCAGCTCACCACGAGGGACCACAGATACGCAGTATTTT,NA,TRBJ2-3,NA,TRBV18
CASSYSGFEDTEAFF,TGTGCCAGCAGTTACTCGGGTTTCGAGGACACTGAAGCTTTCTTT,NA,TRBJ1-1,NA,TRBV6-5
CASSITDTQYF,TGTGCCAGCAGCATCACAGATACGCAGTATTTT,NA,TRBJ2-3,NA,TRBV6-1
CASSQDRQGTSYGYTF,TGTGCCAGCAGCCAAGATCGGCAGGGAACAAGCTATGGCTACACCTTC,NA,TRBJ1-2,once,TRBV14
CASSRTSGRGSSYEQYF,TGTGCCAGCAGCCGGACTAGCGGGAGGGGAAGCTCCTACGAGCAGTACTTC,TRBD2,TRBJ2-7,NA,TRBV7-2
CASSVSLFGNEQFF,TGCGCCAGCAGCGTATCATTATTCGGCAATGAGCAGTTCTTC,NA,TRBJ2-1,once,TRBV5-1
CASSLLQGLEKLFF,TGTGCCAGCAGCTTACTACAGGGGCTCGAAAAACTGTTTTTT,TRBD1,TRBJ1-4,NA,TRBV7-6
CATTDKSYGYTF,TGTGCCACCACTGACAAGTCTTATGGCTACACCTTC,NA,TRBJ1-2,NA,TRBV28
CASSWGQGYTEAFF,TGCGCCAGCAGCTGGGGACAGGGGTACACTGAAGCTTTCTTT,TRBD1,TRBJ1-1,NA,TRBV5-1
CASSYAGRVNTEAFF,TGTGCCAGCAGTTACGCGGGACGGGTAAACACTGAAGCTTTCTTT,NA,TRBJ1-1,NA,TRBV6-5
CASSRGWDTEAFF,TGTGCCAGCAGTAGGGGTTGGGACACTGAAGCTTTCTTT,NA,TRBJ1-1,NA,TRBV7-9
CASSPVGSENTEAFF,TGCGCCAGCAGCCCGGTCGGCAGCGAGAACACTGAAGCTTTCTTT,NA,TRBJ1-1,few,TRBV5-1
CATSPGDQNTEAFF,TGTGCCACAAGCCCGGGCGACCAGAACACTGAAGCTTTCTTT,NA,TRBJ1-1,NA,TRBV28
CASSVRLAATSSYEQYF,TGTGCCAGCAGCGTCAGGCTAGCGGCAACAAGCTCCTACGAGCAGTACTTC,TRBD2,TRBJ2-7,NA,TRBV7-2
CASSFQGASYNEQFF,TGTGCCAGCAGCTTCCAGGGGGCCTCCTACAATGAGCAGTTCTTC,TRBD1,TRBJ2-1,NA,TRBV5-4
CASSLTAVAEAFF,TGTGCCAGCAGTCTGACTGCCGTGGCTGAAGCTTTCTTT,NA,TRBJ1-1,NA,TRBV6-5
CASSPYSGRATYEQYF,TGTGCCAGCAGCCCATATAGCGGGAGGGCGACCTACGAGCAGTACTTC,TRBD2,TRBJ2-7,NA,TRBV7-9
CASTLEGARGNTEAFF,TGCGCCAGCACGCTGGAGGGGGCGCGTGGGAACACTGAAGCTTTCTTT,TRBD1,TRBJ1-1,NA,TRBV5-1
CASSHGTGVNEQFF,TGCGCCAGCAGCCACGGGACAGGGGTCAATGAGCAGTTCTTC,TRBD1,TRBJ2-1,NA,TRBV4-3
CASSRTDTNTEAFF,TGTGCCAGCAGCCGAACTGACACAAACACTGAAGCTTTCTTT,NA,TRBJ1-1,NA,TRBV7-3
CASNTFGTANEKLFF,TGTGCCAGCAACACATTCGGGACAGCGAATGAAAAACTGTTTTTT,TRBD1,TRBJ1-4,NA,TRBV5-6
CASSFATGNYGYTF,TGTGCCAGCAGTTTCGCGACAGGGAACTATGGCTACACCTTC,TRBD1,TRBJ1-2,few,TRBV27
CATSFSTNVRESTQYF,TGTGCCACCAGCTTTTCGACAAATGTAAGAGAGTCGACCCAGTACTTC,NA,TRBJ2-5,NA,TRBV15
CASSLFLRRRTCNEKLFF,TGTGCCAGCAGCTTATTCCTTCGACGTAGGACCTGTAATGAAAAACTGTTTTTT,NA,TRBJ1-4,NA,TRBV7-3